The clone carrying this TCR beta chain occurred many times. The TCR library protocol attached unique molecular identifiers to the individual cDNA molecules. TCRdb used MiXCR to reprocess the 5' RACE reads, holding one entry per CDR3 protein. In the table there are tens of thousands of distinct CDR3 sequences, about 12% of which are singletons. This sample stems from a study of early T cells in non-severe SARS-CoV-2 infection. The clonotype originates from an adult who was a healthcare worker with PCR-confirmed SARS-CoV-2 infection or an uninfected control (not recorded which). The sample taken for sequencing was whole blood.

This CDR3 reads CASSSTPGASGGSNNEQFF. As DNA, the CDR3 is TGTGCCAGCAGCTCAACCCCGGGTGCCTCAGGGGGCAGTAACAATGAGCAGTTCTTC. The rearrangement uses TRBV7-6 and TRBJ2-1; TRBD1 matches at 8 bases. The germline gives CDR1 SGHVS, CDR2 FNYEAQ. V lost 4 bases and J lost 5; bases outside the gene matches: 19. This CDR3 has 19 amino acids. The full variable domain, in which reference TRBV7-6 and TRBJ2-1 provide the parts outside the CDR3, is GAGVSQSPRYKVTKRGQDVALRCDPISGHVSLYWYRQALGQGPEFLTYFNYEAQQDKSGLPNDRFSAERPEGSISTLTIQRTEQRDSAMYRCASSSTPGASGGSNNEQFFGPGTRLTVL.